These 32 T cell receptor beta chains were sequenced from one sample in a study of a mutant IDH1 vaccine in newly diagnosed glioma. These receptors' antigens are unknown. The protocol was immunoSEQ multiplex PCR, while the TCRdb copy is restricted to in-frame clones and leaves out a portion. This table holds about 56,000 clones, approximately 87% found once. Specified time point: week 35, safety follow-up. Mutant IDH1 20-mer peptide, at 300 ug, made up each vaccine dose, with topical imiquimod. This specimen consisted of PBMCs, obtained from a glioma patient whose treatment included an IDH1 peptide vaccine. The receptors here all came from a man aged 40-50 years with glioma.

The chain employs TRBV6-5 and TRBJ1-3, with 7 bases that match TRBD1. There are 14 residues in the CDR3. J gave up 4 bases and V 0 bases, and 0 bases lay outside the gene matches. In germline, CDR1 is MNHEY, CDR2 SVGAGI. The CDR3 DNA sequence: TGTGCCAGCAGTTACTCGACAGGGGGAAACACCATATATTTT. Its translation: CASSYSTGGNTIYF.

The chain links TRBV5-1 to TRBJ2-1; 16 bases align to TRBD2. V lost 5 bases to trimming and J lost 6 bases; unmatched junction nucleotides: 5. This CDR3 contains 16 residues. CDR1 and CDR2 from the germline V gene are SGHRS and YFSETQ. DNA of the CDR3: TGCGCCAGCAGACAGGGACTAGCGGGAGGGTCCAATGAGCAGTTCTTC. Translation: CASRQGLAGGSNEQFF.

This chain uses TRBV5-1 with TRBJ1-4; D not resolved. CDR1 and CDR2 (germline): SGHRS, YFSETQ. The CDR3 has 13 residues. The V end was cut by 4 bases, the J end by 8 bases, with 12 bases between. CDR3: CASSPAAEEKLFF. DNA for the CDR3: TGCGCCAGCAGCCCCGCGGCGGAGGAAAAACTGTTTTTT.

This chain links TRBV28 with TRBJ1-2, with D perhaps TRBD1 (5 bases). The V end was cut by 3 bases, the J end by 3 bases, with 17 bases between. This CDR3 spans 16 amino acids. Germline CDR1 reads MDHEN; CDR2 reads SYDVKM. CDR3 coding DNA: TGTGCCAGCAGTTTGGGCGGAGTTCGGGGGGACTATGGCTACACCTTC. It translates to CASSLGGVRGDYGYTF.

CDR3 bases: TGTGCCAGTAGGTCCGGGACAGCGCGACGTACAACTAATGAAAAACTGTTTTTT. Its translation is CASRSGTARRTTNEKLFF. The V call is TRBV19, the J call TRBJ1-4; 7 nucleotides line up with TRBD1. The V gene end was trimmed by 6 bases and the J gene end by 0 bases; junction bases not matched to a gene: 13. CDR3 length equals 18 residues. Germline CDR1 LNHDA, CDR2 SQIVND (reference sequence).

The chain has TRBV18 and TRBJ1-1, with D unclear. The CDR3 contains 14 residues. Germline V gives CDR1 KGHSH, CDR2 LQKENI. Trimming pared 3 bases from V and 1 base from J, leaving 9 bases between. This CDR3 reads CASSPLQTNTEAFF. For the CDR3, the DNA is TGTGCCAGCTCACCCCTACAGACGAACACTGAAGCTTTCTTT.

The chain uses TRBV11-3 and TRBJ2-1; D gene unclear. This CDR3 has 15 residues. Per germline, CDR1 SGHNT and CDR2 YENEEA. The V and J ends lost 5 bases and 5 bases respectively, with 16 bases between them. The CDR3 sequence: CASSLPGPTNNEQFF. The CDR3 bases are TGTGCCAGCAGCCTACCGGGCCCTACAAACAATGAGCAGTTCTTC.

Regarding this clone: The identical CDR3 is also encoded by other nucleotide sequences in the sample. The chain couples TRBV18 to TRBJ2-7; D is undetermined. Per the germline V gene, CDR1 is KGHSH and CDR2 is LQKENI. Deletions cut 2 bases from V and 4 bases from J, with 3 bases between. The CDR3 has 11 amino acids. CDR3 region: CASSPGYEQYF. Written as DNA, the CDR3 is TGTGCCAGCTCACCAGGGTACGAGCAGTACTTC.

The chain carries TRBV15 and TRBJ1-5, with 10 bases aligning to TRBD1. CDR1 and CDR2 (germline): LNHNV, YYDKDF (reference sequence). CDR3 length equals 19 residues. V lost 1 base and J lost 2; bases outside the gene matches: 11. The CDR3 spells CATSRGGQGRGGGNQPQHF. CDR3 coding DNA: TGTGCCACCAGCAGAGGGGGACAGGGGAGAGGGGGGGGCAATCAGCCCCAGCATTTT.

The rearrangement links TRBV7-3 to TRBJ1-1; no reliable D call. CDR3 length: 15 amino acids. Trimming stripped 1 base from V and 1 base from J, with 10 bases between. Germline V gives CDR1 SGHTA, CDR2 FQGTGA. The CDR3 is CASSLSADGNTEAFF. CDR3 nucleotides: TGTGCCAGCAGCTTAAGTGCAGACGGGAACACTGAAGCTTTCTTT. The full variable domain, its missing parts supplied by reference TRBV7-3 and TRBJ1-1, is GAGVSQTPSNKVTEKGKYVELRCDPISGHTALYWYRQSLGQGPEFLIYFQGTGAADDSGLPNDRFFAVRPEGSVSTLKIQRTERGDSAVYLCASSLSADGNTEAFFGQGTRLTVV.

CDR3 residues: CASSKPPAGGGQSYEQYF. CDR3 sequence (DNA): TGTGCCAGCAGCAAACCCCCGGCCGGCGGGGGGCAATCGTACGAGCAGTACTTC. The rearrangement joins TRBV21-1 to TRBJ2-7; the D segment call TRBD2 is taken from the table without a DNA check. TRBV21-1 is assigned pseudogene status. There are 18 residues in the CDR3.

The V call is TRBV9, the J call TRBJ1-2; a possible D gene is TRBD1 (6 bases). Per germline, CDR1 SGDLS and CDR2 YYNGEE. V lost 3 bases to trimming and J lost 5 bases, with 17 bases between them. CDR3 size: 15 residues. CDR3 region: CASSELQGPPYGYTF. Written as DNA, the CDR3 is TGTGCCAGCAGCGAGCTCCAGGGGCCTCCTTATGGCTACACCTTC.

CDR3 nucleotide sequence: TGTGCCAGCAGCTTAGGTCGGACCGAAAAACTGTTTTTT. It yields the protein CASSLGRTEKLFF. The chain combines TRBV7-2 with TRBJ1-4; no definite D call. This CDR3 is 13 amino acids long. Per the germline V gene, CDR1 is SGHTA and CDR2 is FQGNSA. V was pared by 1 base and J by 8 bases, with 8 bases between.

V is TRBV18 and J is TRBJ1-1; D is undetermined. From germline, CDR1 is KGHSH and CDR2 LQKENI. V dropped 2 bases and J dropped 7 bases, with 11 bases sitting between them. The CDR3 spans 13 residues. The CDR3 here is CASSPNQDDEAFF. CDR3 DNA sequence: TGTGCCAGCTCACCAAACCAGGACGATGAAGCTTTCTTT.

CDR3 protein: CASSYSRGGGQPQHF. CDR3 nucleotide sequence: TGTGCCAGCAGTTATTCCAGGGGTGGTGGGCAGCCCCAGCATTTT. This chain joins TRBV6-5 and TRBJ1-5; tentatively, D is TRBD1 (6 bases). V dropped 3 bases and J dropped 7 bases, with 16 bases sitting between them. Germline V gives CDR1 MNHEY, CDR2 SVGAGI. The CDR3 contains 15 residues.

This chain uses TRBV7-9 with TRBJ2-1, with 14 nucleotides matching TRBD2. The germline V gene encodes CDR1 SEHNR and CDR2 FQNEAQ (reference sequence). The CDR3 length is 17 residues. V gave up 4 bases and J gave up 8 bases; unmatched junction bases: 10. The CDR3 reads CASSSGLAGGPGDEQFF. The CDR3, as DNA: TGTGCCAGCAGCTCCGGACTAGCGGGAGGCCCGGGGGATGAGCAGTTCTTC.

The J gene is TRBJ1-1, the V gene TRBV14; 8 positions match TRBD1. Looked up from germline, CDR1 is SGHDN and CDR2 is FVKESK. V shed 4 bases, J shed 0 bases, and the junction held 4 bases outside the gene matches. This CDR3 spans 15 amino acids. The CDR3 sequence is CASSPRTGLNTEAFF. In nucleotides, the CDR3 is TGTGCCAGCAGCCCACGGACAGGGTTGAACACTGAAGCTTTCTTT.

The chain couples TRBV29-1 to TRBJ2-1; weak D call: TRBD1 (5 bases). There are 15 residues in the CDR3. The V gene's germline CDR1 is SQVTM and CDR2 ANQGSEA. With 3 bases removed from V and 2 bases from J, the gap between germline ends came to 14 bases. CDR3 loop: CSVDPGLRPYNEQFF. In DNA, the CDR3 is TGCAGCGTTGACCCAGGGCTCCGTCCCTACAATGAGCAGTTCTTC.

The rearrangement uses TRBV7-8 and TRBJ1-2; 7 nucleotides line up with TRBD1. Germline V CDR1 and CDR2: SGHVS, FQNEAQ. The CDR3 totals 16 residues. With V trimmed by 2 bases and J by 2 bases, 8 bases remained unmatched. This CDR3 is CASSLQGTAFNYGYTF. CDR3 nucleotides: TGTGCCAGCAGCTTACAAGGGACAGCGTTCAACTATGGCTACACCTTC.

The chain is built from TRBV5-6 and TRBJ2-3; D is unclear. CDR1 is SGHDT and CDR2 is YYEEEE in the germline V gene. V was clipped by 0 bases and J by 3 bases, with 14 bases between them. The CDR3 totals 16 residues. The DNA for the CDR3 is TGTGCCAGCAGCTTGGAAGTAGGGTACGGGACAGATACGCAGTATTTT. Amino acid sequence: CASSLEVGYGTDTQYF.

The chain employs TRBV9 and TRBJ2-1, with a weak D call TRBD2 (6 bases). From germline, CDR1 is SGDLS and CDR2 YYNGEE. The CDR3 is made up of 15 amino acids. V lost 3 bases and J lost 8, with 18 bases in between. This CDR3 reads CASSATYVLAHEQFF. DNA for the CDR3: TGTGCCAGCAGCGCCACTTACGTACTAGCCCATGAGCAGTTCTTC.

This chain connects TRBV14 to TRBJ2-1; 14 bases match TRBD2. This CDR3 comprises 18 residues. Germline assignment: CDR1 SGHDN and CDR2 FVKESK. V shed 4 bases, J shed 5 bases, and the junction held 10 bases outside the gene matches. The CDR3 sequence is CASSPPGLAGVGHNEQFF. CDR3 DNA: TGTGCCAGCAGCCCCCCGGGACTAGCGGGAGTCGGGCACAATGAGCAGTTCTTC.

This sequence joins TRBV7-8 and TRBJ1-4; no clear D. The germline V and J ends were trimmed by 4 bases and 7 bases, with 19 bases remaining between them. The CDR3 has 16 amino acids. Germline CDR1 reads SGHVS; CDR2 reads FQNEAQ. CDR3 bases: TGTGCCAGCAGCTCCCGCACCCAGATTGAGGGTGAAAAACTGTTTTTT. Translated, it gives CASSSRTQIEGEKLFF.

V usage is TRBV19 and J usage is TRBJ2-1; 12 bases line up with TRBD2. The junction had 15 bases not matched to a gene; V was cut back by 2 bases and J by 4 bases. CDR1 is LNHDA, CDR2 SQIVND, per germline (reference sequence). The CDR3 sequence is 20 residues long. The CDR3 reads CASSIYPPRLAGATYNEQFF. The CDR3 DNA reads as TGTGCCAGTAGTATATACCCCCCCCGACTAGCGGGAGCTACGTACAATGAGCAGTTCTTC. The complete variable domain, with remaining parts taken from reference TRBV19 and TRBJ2-1, reads DGGITQSPKYLFRKEGQNVTLSCEQNLNHDAMYWYRQDPGQGLRLIYYSQIVNDFQKGDIAEGYSVSREKKESFPLTVTSAQKNPTAFYLCASSIYPPRLAGATYNEQFFGPGTRLTVL.

The chain links TRBV7-4 to TRBJ2-4, with 9 bases aligning to TRBD1. Germline V gene data show CDR1 as SGHVT and CDR2 as SQSDAQ. The CDR3 has 15 residues. Losses at the gene ends were 3 bases for V and 8 bases for J; bases not matched to a gene: 8. The CDR3: CASSFGGQGWYIQYF. CDR3 nucleotides: TGTGCCAGCAGCTTTGGGGGACAGGGTTGGTACATTCAGTACTTC.

With regard to this clone: Compared with germline, one end of the junction differs, possibly owing to a read error. The chain uses TRBV18 and TRBJ2-3, with TRBD1 matching over 12 bases. This CDR3 comprises 16 residues. Germline CDR1 KGHSH, CDR2 LQKENI. CDR3 residues: CASAPPGQGARDTQYF. As DNA, the CDR3 is TGTGCCAGCGCACCTCCGGGACAGGGGGCTAGGGATACGCAGTATTTT.

This rearrangement joins TRBV9 to TRBJ1-1; a weak D match, TRBD1 (5 bases). Trimming removed 3 bases at V and 4 bases at J, with 19 bases between. The CDR3 consists of 16 residues. The germline V gene encodes CDR1 SGDLS and CDR2 YYNGEE. For the CDR3, the DNA is TGTGCCAGCAGCGGTTCCCGAAGGGGTGGGGGCACTGAAGCTTTCTTT. Its protein is CASSGSRRGGGTEAFF.

J is TRBJ1-5 and V is TRBV7-9; TRBD1 might be the D (5 bases). Trimming pared 7 bases from V and 0 bases from J, leaving 10 bases between. Germline V gene data show CDR1 as SEHNR and CDR2 as FQNEAQ (reference sequence). CDR3 length equals 14 residues. DNA of the CDR3: TGTGCCAGCACCACCGGGGGTAGCAATCAGCCCCAGCATTTT. It translates to CASTTGGSNQPQHF.

The genes are TRBV6-6 and TRBJ2-7; D may correspond to TRBD1 or TRBD2 (5 bases each). From germline, CDR1 is MNHNY and CDR2 SVGAGI (reference sequence). The CDR3 covers 14 residues. With 6 bases removed from V and 2 bases from J, the gap between germline ends came to 14 bases. CDR3 bases: TGTGCCAGCAGCCAAAAGGGGAGCGCCTACGAGCAGTACTTC. Residues: CASSQKGSAYEQYF.

The CDR3 is CASSEAQGGLSKNIQYF. CDR3 DNA: TGTGCCAGCAGTGAAGCTCAAGGGGGCCTTTCCAAAAACATTCAGTACTTC. The chain couples TRBV6-1 to TRBJ2-4; 7 nucleotides agree with TRBD1. Unmatched junction bases numbered 7, after V lost 0 bases and J lost 2 bases. The CDR3 has 17 residues. CDR1 and CDR2 (germline): MNHNS, SASEGT.

The V gene is TRBV6-6, the J gene TRBJ2-5; no definite D call. Trimming cost V 6 bases and J 4 bases, with 9 bases left between them. The CDR3 consists of 12 residues. Germline lookup yields CDR1 MNHNY and CDR2 SVGAGI (reference sequence). CDR3 residues: CASSPAVETQYF. The DNA of the CDR3 is TGTGCCAGCAGCCCGGCCGTAGAGACCCAGTACTTC.

This chain links TRBV5-1 with TRBJ1-2; no firm D call. The V end lost 0 bases, the J end lost 2 bases, and 8 bases lay between the germline ends. The CDR3 runs to 14 residues. The germline V gene has CDR1 SGHRS and CDR2 YFSETQ. Written as DNA, the CDR3 is TGCGCCAGCAGCTTGGATCCGGGGAACTATGGCTACACCTTC. It is translated as CASSLDPGNYGYTF.